The rows below give T cell receptor beta chains drawn from one sample of a study of neurological immune-mediated disorders. TCRdb ran MiXCR on the 5' RACE reads and lists one entry per CDR3 protein. This table holds around 30,000 distinct CDR3 sequences, about 2.5% found once. What was sequenced was PBMCs. These receptor sequences come from a woman in her forties or fifties with multiple sclerosis. CDR3s include the opening cysteine and the closing phenylalanine or tryptophan. D genes are given only for firm matches. Some rows mark clone size as missing; the rest say once, few, many or name a class of expanded clone.

abundance: many; j_gene: TRBJ2-1; v_gene: TRBV20-1; d_gene: TRBD1; CDR3aa: CSASGQLYNEQFF; CDR3nt: TGCAGTGCATCGGGACAGCTCTACAATGAGCAGTTCTTC
abundance: many; j_gene: TRBJ2-4; v_gene: TRBV2; d_gene: NA; CDR3aa: CASAGSIQYF; CDR3nt: TGTGCCAGTGCAGGGAGCATTCAGTACTTC
abundance: many; j_gene: TRBJ1-4; v_gene: TRBV4-3; d_gene: NA; CDR3aa: CASSQEGGTYEKLFF; CDR3nt: TGCGCCAGCAGCCAAGAAGGAGGGACGTATGAAAAACTGTTTTTT
abundance: many; j_gene: TRBJ1-2; v_gene: TRBV29-1; d_gene: NA; CDR3aa: CSVGSGSYGYTF; CDR3nt: TGCAGCGTGGGAAGTGGGAGCTATGGCTACACCTTC
abundance: many; j_gene: TRBJ2-5; v_gene: TRBV29-1; d_gene: TRBD2; CDR3aa: CSAGTTQGETQYF; CDR3nt: TGCAGCGCCGGGACTACCCAGGGAGAGACCCAGTACTTC
abundance: few; j_gene: TRBJ2-2; v_gene: TRBV10-3; d_gene: NA; CDR3aa: CAISVDRNTGELFF; CDR3nt: TGTGCCATCAGTGTGGACAGAAACACCGGGGAGCTGTTTTTT
abundance: many; j_gene: TRBJ2-3; v_gene: TRBV9; d_gene: NA; CDR3aa: CASSVGGSTDTQYF; CDR3nt: TGTGCCAGCAGCGTAGGAGGTAGCACAGATACGCAGTATTTT
abundance: NA; j_gene: TRBJ2-5; v_gene: TRBV11-2; d_gene: TRBD2; CDR3aa: CASSLDQRELSETQYF; CDR3nt: TGTGCCAGCAGCTTAGATCAGCGGGAATTGTCAGAGACCCAGTACTTC
abundance: many; j_gene: TRBJ2-5; v_gene: TRBV5-1; d_gene: TRBD2; CDR3aa: CASSLAVRVAGGPLETQYF; CDR3nt: TGCGCCAGCAGCTTGGCGGTTCGGGTAGCGGGGGGGCCGCTAGAGACCCAGTACTTC
abundance: many; j_gene: TRBJ2-7; v_gene: TRBV12-3/TRBV12-4; d_gene: TRBD2; CDR3aa: CASSTGTSGPYEQYF; CDR3nt: TGTGCCAGCAGTACCGGGACTAGCGGCCCCTACGAGCAGTACTTC
abundance: many; j_gene: TRBJ2-1; v_gene: TRBV27; d_gene: TRBD1; CDR3aa: CASTVPDRGLGRINEQFF; CDR3nt: TGTGCCAGCACCGTACCCGACAGGGGGCTAGGGAGGATCAATGAGCAGTTCTTC
abundance: many; j_gene: TRBJ1-4; v_gene: TRBV4-1; d_gene: NA; CDR3aa: CASSLFGGSRNEKLFF; CDR3nt: TGCGCCAGCAGCCTTTTTGGGGGATCCCGTAATGAAAAACTGTTTTTT
abundance: many; j_gene: TRBJ1-2; v_gene: TRBV29-1; d_gene: TRBD1; CDR3aa: CSVDGGTDYGYTF; CDR3nt: TGCAGCGTTGACGGGGGGACAGACTATGGCTACACCTTC
abundance: few; j_gene: TRBJ1-2; v_gene: TRBV11-2; d_gene: NA; CDR3aa: CASSSTVLDGYTF; CDR3nt: TGTGCCAGCAGCTCAACAGTGCTGGATGGCTACACCTTC
abundance: many; j_gene: TRBJ1-4; v_gene: TRBV9; d_gene: NA; CDR3aa: CASSPDLLGKLFF; CDR3nt: TGTGCCAGCAGCCCGGACCTTCTTGGAAAACTGTTTTTT
abundance: many; j_gene: TRBJ2-1; v_gene: TRBV5-1; d_gene: NA; CDR3aa: CASSESVEQFF; CDR3nt: TGCGCCAGCAGCGAGAGCGTTGAGCAGTTCTTC
abundance: many; j_gene: TRBJ2-1; v_gene: TRBV20-1; d_gene: TRBD2; CDR3aa: CSARGGGSSGIINEQFF; CDR3nt: TGCAGTGCTAGAGGCGGTGGATCTAGCGGGATCATCAATGAGCAGTTCTTC
abundance: few; j_gene: TRBJ1-5; v_gene: TRBV29-1; d_gene: TRBD1; CDR3aa: CSVVTGANNQPQHF; CDR3nt: TGCAGCGTAGTAACAGGGGCCAACAATCAGCCCCAGCATTTT
abundance: many; j_gene: TRBJ2-1; v_gene: TRBV24-1; d_gene: NA; CDR3aa: CATSDFRTNLGNEQFF; CDR3nt: TGTGCCACCAGTGATTTTCGGACAAACCTGGGCAATGAGCAGTTCTTC
abundance: medium-sized; j_gene: TRBJ1-1; v_gene: TRBV9; d_gene: TRBD1; CDR3aa: CASSSTGGNTEAFF; CDR3nt: TGTGCCAGCAGTTCGACAGGGGGGAACACTGAAGCTTTCTTT
abundance: many; j_gene: TRBJ2-7; v_gene: TRBV25-1; d_gene: NA; CDR3aa: CASSDRAYEQYF; CDR3nt: TGTGCCAGCAGTGACAGAGCATACGAGCAGTACTTC
abundance: many; j_gene: TRBJ2-7; v_gene: TRBV7-2; d_gene: TRBD2; CDR3aa: CASSLAGVAYEQYF; CDR3nt: TGTGCCAGCAGCCTTGCGGGGGTGGCCTACGAGCAGTACTTC
abundance: many; j_gene: TRBJ1-2; v_gene: TRBV6-5; d_gene: TRBD1; CDR3aa: CASTGGARNYGYTF; CDR3nt: TGTGCCAGCACAGGGGGGGCGCGTAACTATGGCTACACCTTC
abundance: NA; j_gene: TRBJ1-1; v_gene: TRBV7-2; d_gene: TRBD1; CDR3aa: CASSLAGQANTEAFF; CDR3nt: TGTGCCAGCAGCTTAGCGGGACAGGCGAACACTGAAGCTTTCTTT
abundance: medium-sized; j_gene: TRBJ1-2; v_gene: TRBV30; d_gene: TRBD1; CDR3aa: CASPSPQGAEGYTF; CDR3nt: TGTGCTTCACCTTCCCCACAGGGGGCTGAGGGCTACACCTTC
abundance: medium-sized; j_gene: TRBJ2-7; v_gene: TRBV20-1; d_gene: TRBD2; CDR3aa: CSAREAGDSPTLIIF; CDR3nt: TGCAGTGCTAGGGAAGCGGGGGACTCCCCTACCCTAATCATCTTC
abundance: NA; j_gene: TRBJ1-1; v_gene: TRBV3-1; d_gene: NA; CDR3aa: CASSQDGGRAEAFF; CDR3nt: TGTGCCAGCAGCCAAGACGGGGGCAGGGCTGAAGCTTTCTTT
abundance: few; j_gene: TRBJ1-2; v_gene: TRBV12-3/TRBV12-4; d_gene: NA; CDR3aa: CASSLPANYGYTF; CDR3nt: TGTGCCAGCAGTTTACCCGCTAACTATGGCTACACCTTC
abundance: many; j_gene: TRBJ2-1; v_gene: TRBV4-1; d_gene: TRBD2; CDR3aa: CASSPQGREALLYNEQFF; CDR3nt: TGCGCCAGCAGCCCTCAAGGGCGGGAGGCCTTACTCTACAATGAGCAGTTCTTC
abundance: few; j_gene: TRBJ1-5; v_gene: TRBV20-1; d_gene: TRBD1; CDR3aa: CSANTGGGQPQNF; CDR3nt: TGCAGTGCTAACACAGGGGGGGGACAGCCCCAGAATTTT
abundance: many; j_gene: TRBJ1-1; v_gene: TRBV18; d_gene: NA; CDR3aa: CASSPRVVGNTEAFF; CDR3nt: TGTGCCAGCTCACCAAGGGTCGTCGGGAACACTGAAGCTTTCTTT
abundance: many; j_gene: TRBJ2-7; v_gene: TRBV24-1; d_gene: NA; CDR3aa: CATRAGDSYEQYF; CDR3nt: TGTGCCACCAGGGCCGGGGACTCCTACGAGCAGTACTTC
abundance: many; j_gene: TRBJ2-7; v_gene: TRBV7-2; d_gene: NA; CDR3aa: CASSLDGWSYEQYF; CDR3nt: TGTGCCAGCAGCTTAGACGGCTGGTCCTACGAGCAGTACTTC
abundance: NA; j_gene: TRBJ2-1; v_gene: TRBV20-1; d_gene: TRBD2; CDR3aa: CSARDYPGEFF; CDR3nt: TGCAGTGCCCGGGACTACCCTGGAGAATTCTTC
abundance: many; j_gene: TRBJ2-7; v_gene: TRBV5-8; d_gene: NA; CDR3aa: CASSLVPVDSYEQYF; CDR3nt: TGTGCCAGCAGCTTGGTCCCCGTAGACTCCTACGAGCAGTACTTC
abundance: many; j_gene: TRBJ2-7; v_gene: TRBV25-1; d_gene: TRBD1; CDR3aa: CASSSGTGWNEQYF; CDR3nt: TGTGCCAGCAGTTCGGGGACAGGGTGGAACGAGCAGTACTTC
abundance: medium-sized; j_gene: TRBJ2-1; v_gene: TRBV20-1; d_gene: TRBD2; CDR3aa: CSARVSGRPSNEQFF; CDR3nt: TGCAGTGCTAGAGTGAGCGGGAGGCCTTCCAATGAGCAGTTCTTC
abundance: many; j_gene: TRBJ1-3; v_gene: TRBV20-1; d_gene: NA; CDR3aa: CSARNDRTGNTIYF; CDR3nt: TGCAGTGCTAGAAACGACAGAACTGGAAACACCATATATTTT
abundance: many; j_gene: TRBJ2-5; v_gene: TRBV11-2; d_gene: TRBD1; CDR3aa: CASSLSWGTGQETQYF; CDR3nt: TGTGCCAGCAGCTTATCATGGGGGACAGGGCAAGAGACCCAGTACTTC
abundance: many; j_gene: TRBJ2-3; v_gene: TRBV7-9; d_gene: TRBD1; CDR3aa: CASSSQGLTDTQYF; CDR3nt: TGTGCCAGCAGCTCACAGGGGTTGACAGATACGCAGTATTTT
abundance: NA; j_gene: TRBJ2-1; v_gene: TRBV5-1; d_gene: NA; CDR3aa: CASSLESANEQFF; CDR3nt: TGCGCCAGCAGCTTGGAAAGCGCAAATGAGCAGTTCTTC
abundance: medium-sized; j_gene: TRBJ1-1; v_gene: TRBV29-1; d_gene: TRBD1; CDR3aa: CSPTRQGTTEAFF; CDR3nt: TGCAGCCCCACTCGACAGGGGACCACTGAAGCTTTCTTT
abundance: many; j_gene: TRBJ1-2; v_gene: TRBV4-1; d_gene: TRBD1; CDR3aa: CASSRSEGTAIYGYTF; CDR3nt: TGCGCCAGCAGCCGCTCCGAGGGGACAGCGATCTATGGCTACACCTTC
abundance: many; j_gene: TRBJ2-5; v_gene: TRBV7-9; d_gene: TRBD2; CDR3aa: CASRPPLLAGEAQYF; CDR3nt: TGTGCCAGCAGACCACCCTTACTAGCGGGAGAGGCCCAGTACTTC
abundance: many; j_gene: TRBJ2-1; v_gene: TRBV20-1; d_gene: NA; CDR3aa: CSARDLLLVPGNEQFF; CDR3nt: TGCAGTGCTAGAGATCTCCTACTGGTTCCGGGCAATGAGCAGTTCTTC
abundance: many; j_gene: TRBJ2-3; v_gene: TRBV10-3; d_gene: NA; CDR3aa: CAISDLRTDTQYF; CDR3nt: TGTGCCATCAGTGATCTCCGCACAGATACGCAGTATTTT
abundance: many; j_gene: TRBJ2-7; v_gene: TRBV28; d_gene: NA; CDR3aa: CASSLGRKYEQYF; CDR3nt: TGTGCCAGCAGTTTGGGACGGAAGTACGAGCAGTACTTC
abundance: NA; j_gene: TRBJ1-1; v_gene: TRBV7-9; d_gene: NA; CDR3aa: CASSLVGSKNTEAFF; CDR3nt: TGTGCCAGCAGCTTAGTCGGCTCCAAGAACACTGAAGCTTTCTTT
abundance: many; j_gene: TRBJ2-7; v_gene: TRBV5-1; d_gene: TRBD2; CDR3aa: CASSLESWTSGYEQYF; CDR3nt: TGCGCCAGCAGCTTGGAAAGTTGGACTAGCGGCTACGAGCAGTACTTC
abundance: many; j_gene: TRBJ2-5; v_gene: TRBV6-5; d_gene: TRBD1; CDR3aa: CASSQTGWETQYF; CDR3nt: TGTGCCAGCAGCCAGACAGGGTGGGAGACCCAGTACTTC
abundance: many; j_gene: TRBJ1-5; v_gene: TRBV18; d_gene: NA; CDR3aa: CASSRESMGTLHF; CDR3nt: TGTGCCAGCTCAAGAGAATCAATGGGCACACTGCATTTT
abundance: medium-sized; j_gene: TRBJ2-1; v_gene: TRBV4-1; d_gene: NA; CDR3aa: CASSQDLGEQFF; CDR3nt: TGCGCCAGCAGCCAAGATTTAGGTGAGCAGTTCTTC
abundance: many; j_gene: TRBJ2-7; v_gene: TRBV7-6; d_gene: NA; CDR3aa: CASSLASGETYEQYF; CDR3nt: TGTGCCAGCAGCTTAGCGTCAGGGGAAACCTACGAGCAGTACTTC
abundance: many; j_gene: TRBJ1-1; v_gene: TRBV5-1; d_gene: TRBD1; CDR3aa: CASSSDRGTNTEAFF; CDR3nt: TGCGCCAGCAGCTCGGACAGGGGGACGAACACTGAAGCTTTCTTT
abundance: many; j_gene: TRBJ1-1; v_gene: TRBV12-3/TRBV12-4; d_gene: NA; CDR3aa: CASSFGGRTAQAFF; CDR3nt: TGTGCCAGCAGTTTCGGCGGCCGGACAGCCCAAGCTTTCTTT